This record concerns one T cell receptor (beta chain) sequence. Its specificity is not known. The sample belongs to a study of T cells after yellow fever vaccination. Across the study: Fractions low in cell number were prepared with SMART-Seq v4 Ultra Low Input.

V gave up 0 bases and J gave up 1 base, with 13 bases separating them. The CDR3 runs to 17 residues. Germline CDR1 and CDR2: LGHDT and YNNKEL (reference sequence). Using its own MiXCR run on the 5' RACE reads, TCRdb lists one record per CDR3 protein. The sample lists hundreds of thousands of distinct CDR3 sequences, roughly an eighth occurring once. Study findings and constraints: Sorted repertoires could include abundant contaminating clonotypes from bulk cells. Subsequent to the booster, the majority of primary-vaccination clones reappeared (96% CD4, more than 70% CD8).

This sequence joins TRBV3-1 and TRBJ1-3; the D gene is possibly TRBD1 (5 bases). Sequencing was performed on CD4+ T cells sorted from PBMCs, taken 15 days after the yellow fever booster vaccination. The TCR originated in a man in his late teens or twenties who received the YFV17D yellow fever vaccine. CDR3 sequence (DNA): TGTGCCAGCAGCCAAGATTCCGCAGGGTGGTCTGGAAACACCATATATTTT. Amino acid sequence: CASSQDSAGWSGNTIYF.